This T cell receptor beta chain was captured by sequencing in a study of T cells in Graves' hyperthyroidism and ophthalmopathy. Study-wide context: Initial diagnosis, before any treatment, was when peripheral blood was collected. Regarding the study as a whole: Within blood appeared most thyroid clonotypes that had expanded above 0.001.

In its sample, this clonotype was seen many times. Its target is unknown. The CDR3 has 17 residues. Per the germline V gene, CDR1 is GTSNPN and CDR2 is SVGIG (reference sequence). J lost 1 base, V lost 3 bases, and 12 bases had no gene match. The investigators amplified TCR beta CDR3 regions from RNA transcripts. Primed by the HTBI set, a first-round RT-PCR was run on the TCR CDR3. TCRdb analysed the multiplex PCR reads with MiXCR anew, one entry per CDR3 protein. The data show a few hundred thousand distinct CDR3 sequences, with approximately 15% seen just once and approximately 5.8% held by the top ten. Researchers defined stable Graves' hyperthyroidism as no ophthalmopathy progression within 18 months. Patients with uncontrolled infections, other autoimmune diseases, pregnancy or lactation were excluded.

The receptor's source is a young woman with Graves' hyperthyroidism. Sequencing was performed on blood. This rearrangement joins TRBV30 to TRBJ2-5, with 9 bases that match TRBD1. For the CDR3, the DNA is TGTGCCTGGAGAAACACCCGGGACAGGGAAATCCAAGAGACCCAGTACTTC. Its protein is CAWRNTRDREIQETQYF.